This T cell receptor beta chain was sequenced during a study of response to subunit inactivated influenza vaccine. The CDR3 length is 18 residues. J gave up 1 base and V 11 bases, and 21 bases lay outside the gene matches. Germline V CDR1 and CDR2: ENHRY, SYGVKD. TCRdb reanalysed the RT-PCR reads using MiXCR and keeps one entry per CDR3 protein. The table shows a few hundred thousand distinct CDR3 sequences, with approximately 10% occurring only once. This clonotype was counted between two and nine times. The same sample was also studied in work on T cells expressing NK-cell markers. That source reports: UMIs were included in TCR beta cDNA generated by 5'RACE template switching. According to the study, TCR beta repertoires originated from sorted CD3+CD56+NKG2C+, CD3+CD56+NKG2C- and CD3+CD56-NKG2C+ T cells. Dominant NKG2C+ clonotypes were found to form about 1.0-7.0% of CD8+ T cells in 5 or 6 donors. There were several donors in whom these clonotypes also led the CD3+CD56-NKG2C+ fraction.

The rearrangement links TRBV10-3 to TRBJ2-3; 7 bases agree with TRBD1. The specimen was PBMCs from blood, collected on the day of vaccination. The sequence derives from a man aged 50-60 years who received an inactivated influenza vaccine. CDR3 loop: CAASPSRGRLSGTDTQYF. Written as DNA, the CDR3 is TGTGCCGCCAGCCCTTCGAGGGGGCGTCTTAGTGGCACAGATACGCAGTATTTT.